These 30 T cell receptor beta chains originate from one sample sequenced in a study of cytomegalovirus exposure and HLA in healthy donors. PCR employed 60 Vbeta and 13 Jbeta primers. Clones were sequenced by immunoSEQ multiplex PCR, and TCRdb holds only the in-frame ones, with some missing. The sample has fewer than 200,000 clones, about four fifths seen once; the top ten hold 4% to 5%. The sequenced material came from PBMCs. The receptors originated from a man between 25 and 39 years old in good health and CMV-seronegative.

This sequence joins TRBV30 and TRBJ2-5, with 10 nucleotides matching TRBD2. CDR1 is GTSNPN and CDR2 is SVGIG in the germline V gene (reference sequence). With 3 bases clipped from V and 5 bases from J, the junction kept 12 bases outside the gene matches. The CDR3 contains 16 residues. The CDR3 spells CAWSVDSGRARETQYF. The CDR3 DNA sequence: TGTGCCTGGAGCGTAGACAGCGGGAGGGCCCGCGAGACCCAGTACTTC.

The CDR3 nucleotides are TGCGCCAGCAGCCAAGCCCCGGGGGGCGCGTATCAGCCCCAGCATTTT. Translated: CASSQAPGGAYQPQHF. The V gene is TRBV4-1, the J gene TRBJ1-5, with D possibly TRBD1 on 6 matching bases. The CDR3 totals 16 residues. Per the germline V gene, CDR1 is MGHRA and CDR2 is YSYEKL. Deletions cut 1 base from V and 5 bases from J, with 15 bases between.

Only a few counts were recorded for this clone. The rearrangement joins TRBV27 to TRBJ2-2; TRBD1 aligns across 7 bases. J lost 1 base, V lost 6 bases, and 11 bases had no gene match. The CDR3 spans 17 residues. Germline V gene lookup returns CDR1 MNHEY and CDR2 SMNVEV (reference sequence). The CDR3 sequence is CASRHRPGQQNTGELFF. DNA for the CDR3: TGTGCCAGCAGACATCGCCCGGGACAGCAGAACACCGGGGAGCTGTTTTTT.

The genes are TRBV7-9 and TRBJ1-1, with D perhaps matching TRBD1 (5 bases). The germline V gene encodes CDR1 SEHNR and CDR2 FQNEAQ (reference sequence). V shed 0 bases and J shed 8 bases, with 10 bases lying between them. The CDR3 sequence is 13 residues long. Written as DNA, the CDR3 is TGTGCCAGCAGCTTAGCGCAGGGATACGAAGCTTTCTTT. It codes for CASSLAQGYEAFF.

The chain carries TRBV5-1 and TRBJ2-3, with D possibly TRBD2 on 5 matching bases. Germline V lookup: CDR1 SGHRS, CDR2 YFSETQ. This CDR3 is 13 amino acids long. With 7 bases removed from V and 3 bases from J, the gap between germline ends came to 12 bases. CDR3 residues: CASGRAGTDTQYF. The CDR3 DNA sequence: TGCGCCAGCGGACGTGCGGGTACAGATACGCAGTATTTT.

CDR3 nucleotides: TGTGCCAGTAGTATAGGGACAGGGGCCGGGGAGCTGTTTTTT. Translation: CASSIGTGAGELFF. V and J are TRBV19 and TRBJ2-2; 9 nucleotides agree with TRBD1. V shed 1 base, J shed 6 bases, and the junction held 0 bases outside the gene matches. Germline V CDR1 and CDR2: LNHDA, SQIVND (reference sequence). CDR3 length: 14 residues.

The V call is TRBV6-6, the J call TRBJ1-1; no clear D. V was shortened by 6 bases and J by 4 bases, with 9 bases between the two germline ends. CDR1 and CDR2 (germline): MNHNY, SVGAGI (reference sequence). The CDR3 covers 12 residues. The CDR3 DNA reads TGTGCCAGCAGGCTAGGGAGCACTGAAGCTTTCTTT. Amino acid sequence: CASRLGSTEAFF.

The chain couples TRBV6-1 to TRBJ2-7; 8 nucleotides line up with TRBD2. Germline V gene lookup returns CDR1 MNHNS and CDR2 SASEGT. This CDR3 has 13 residues. V trimming: 4 bases; J trimming: 7 bases; junction bases outside the gene matches: 6. The CDR3 DNA is TGTGCCAGCAGTGTCCGGGGGGGGTGGGAGCAGTACTTC. This encodes CASSVRGGWEQYF.

This clone has a single count. The rearrangement joins TRBV28 to TRBJ2-5; 9 bases map to TRBD2. The V gene's germline CDR1 is MDHEN and CDR2 SYDVKM. CDR3 length equals 15 residues. Trimming took 4 bases from V and 3 from J; bases not matched to a gene: 6. The CDR3 region has the DNA TGTGCCAGCAGTTCCCCCGGCGGGAGGGAAGAGACCCAGTACTTC. It translates to CASSSPGGREETQYF.

This clone has only one observation. The V call is TRBV28, the J call TRBJ1-4, with a possible D match to TRBD1 (5 bases). The germline V gene has CDR1 MDHEN and CDR2 SYDVKM. The CDR3 sequence is 14 residues long. Trimming left V 5 bases short and J 5 bases short, with 12 bases between. The CDR3 is CASSPWRGNEKLFF. The DNA of the CDR3 is TGTGCCAGCAGTCCCTGGAGGGGAAATGAAAAACTGTTTTTT.

The chain carries TRBV7-3 and TRBJ1-5; no reliable D call. The CDR3 has 13 amino acids. Germline loops: CDR1 SGHTA, CDR2 FQGTGA. V shed 2 bases and J shed 5 bases, with 7 bases lying between them. CDR3 loop: CASSLSADQPQHF. The CDR3 DNA sequence: TGTGCCAGCAGCTTATCGGCGGATCAGCCCCAGCATTTT.

The chain joins TRBV5-5 to TRBJ1-6; unclear D gene. Per the germline V gene, CDR1 is SGHKS and CDR2 is YYEKEE (reference sequence). V gave up 4 bases and J gave up 0 bases, with 17 bases separating them. The CDR3 is made up of 18 amino acids. The CDR3 is CASSPPLQISSYNSPLHF. The CDR3 nucleotides read TGTGCCAGCAGCCCGCCCCTACAGATAAGCTCCTATAATTCACCCCTCCACTTT.

The chain joins TRBV30 to TRBJ1-3; D is unclear. Germline CDR1 and CDR2: GTSNPN and SVGIG (reference sequence). This CDR3 has 14 amino acids. Trimming cost V 4 bases and J 0 bases, with 10 bases left between them. CDR3 in amino acids: CAWIPEDSGNTIYF. CDR3 bases: TGTGCCTGGATCCCAGAGGACTCTGGAAACACCATATATTTT.

This clone was detected only a few times. The chain employs TRBV6-5 and TRBJ1-1; D is unresolved. The germline V gene has CDR1 MNHEY and CDR2 SVGAGI. The CDR3 covers 14 residues. V was clipped by 2 bases and J by 0 bases, with 7 bases between them. CDR3 coding DNA: TGTGCCAGCAGTTACGAGGGCATGAACACTGAAGCTTTCTTT. This gives the protein CASSYEGMNTEAFF.

This chain connects TRBV6-1 to TRBJ1-2; D is unresolved. V gave up 8 bases and J gave up 4 bases, with 14 bases separating them. The germline CDR1 and CDR2 sequences are MNHNS and SASEGT. The CDR3 sequence is 13 residues long. CDR3 DNA: TGTGCCAGCTTAAGGTATCTAGGCTATGGCTACACCTTC. As protein: CASLRYLGYGYTF.

The genes are TRBV9 and TRBJ2-2; 8 bases align to TRBD2. Germline loops: CDR1 SGDLS, CDR2 YYNGEE. CDR3 length: 15 amino acids. J lost 5 bases, V lost 3 bases, and 6 bases had no gene match. The CDR3 DNA reads as TGTGCCAGCAGCGCCCCGGGAGGGGGGACCGGGGAGCTGTTTTTT. Its translation: CASSAPGGGTGELFF.

The chain links TRBV30 to TRBJ2-2; D may be TRBD1 (6 bases). Germline CDR1 is GTSNPN and CDR2 is SVGIG (reference sequence). Trimming left V 7 bases short and J 0 bases short, with 12 bases between. The CDR3 is 14 amino acids. CDR3 coding DNA: TGTGCCTTAACCCAGGGGACGAACACCGGGGAGCTGTTTTTT. Protein product: CALTQGTNTGELFF.

The chain links TRBV7-9 to TRBJ1-2; 9 bases match TRBD1. With 1 base clipped from V and 6 bases from J, the junction kept 9 bases outside the gene matches. Looked up from germline, CDR1 is SEHNR and CDR2 is FQNEAQ (reference sequence). This CDR3 region has 16 residues. The DNA for the CDR3 is TGTGCCAGCAGCTTAGACGGTTACAGGGGGCGGGATGGCTACACCTTC. Translating gives CASSLDGYRGRDGYTF.

The genes are TRBV6-5 and TRBJ2-1, with D unclear. Germline V gene data show CDR1 as MNHEY and CDR2 as SVGAGI. Trimming cost V 0 bases and J 8 bases, with 5 bases left between them. The CDR3 extends over 12 amino acids. The CDR3 DNA reads TGTGCCAGCAGTTACTCGAGAGATGAGCAGTTCTTC. Translation: CASSYSRDEQFF.

The rearrangement uses TRBV30 and TRBJ1-5; D unresolved. V lost 3 bases and J lost 2, with 11 bases in between. The germline gives CDR1 GTSNPN, CDR2 SVGIG (reference sequence). This CDR3 is built from 14 residues. CDR3 protein: CAWSAGLGNQPQHF. Written as DNA, the CDR3 is TGTGCCTGGAGCGCGGGTCTAGGCAATCAGCCCCAGCATTTT.

The rearrangement joins TRBV25-1 to TRBJ1-4; a weak D match, TRBD1 (5 bases). Germline values: CDR1 MGHDK, CDR2 SYGVNS. The V gene lost 4 bases and the J gene lost 4 bases, with 13 bases spanning the gap. The CDR3 runs 15 residues. CDR3 bases: TGTGCCAGCAGTGCTACAGGCTACGGTAATGAAAAACTGTTTTTT. The encoded protein is CASSATGYGNEKLFF. The full variable domain, rest sourced from reference TRBV25-1 and TRBJ1-4, is EADIYQTPRYLVIGTGKKITLECSQTMGHDKMYWYQQDPGMELHLIHYSYGVNSTEKGDLSSESTVSRIRTEHFPLTLESARPSHTSQYLCASSATGYGNEKLFFGSGTQLSVL.

This clone has just one count. The chain uses TRBV11-3 and TRBJ2-5; D is ambiguous. The CDR3 totals 13 residues. The V and J ends lost 4 bases and 0 bases respectively, with 6 bases between them. Germline values: CDR1 SGHNT, CDR2 YENEEA. CDR3 region: CASSSPDQETQYF. CDR3 nucleotides: TGTGCCAGCAGCTCCCCAGACCAAGAGACCCAGTACTTC.

The CDR3 sequence is CASSWTGPRGTEAFF. The CDR3 region has the DNA TGCGCCAGCAGCTGGACAGGACCGAGGGGCACTGAAGCTTTCTTT. The V gene is TRBV5-1, the J gene TRBJ1-1, with 7 bases lining up with TRBD1. This CDR3 has 15 amino acids. J lost 4 bases, V lost 3 bases, and 9 bases had no gene match. Germline values: CDR1 SGHRS, CDR2 YFSETQ.

The genes are TRBV9 and TRBJ2-7; 7 positions agree with TRBD1. Germline V lookup: CDR1 SGDLS, CDR2 YYNGEE. The ends lost 3 bases at V and 2 bases at J; junction bases unmatched: 2. CDR3 size: 13 residues. Written as DNA, the CDR3 is TGTGCCAGCAGCGGGGGACAGACCTACGAGCAGTACTTC. It translates to CASSGGQTYEQYF.

The rearrangement links TRBV25-1 to TRBJ1-1; 9 bases match TRBD1. This CDR3 contains 15 residues. V gave up 6 bases and J gave up 4 bases; unmatched junction bases: 9. The V gene's germline CDR1 is MGHDK and CDR2 SYGVNS. CDR3 in DNA: TGTGCCAGCAGCTTGGGACAGGGTCTCTTCACTGAAGCTTTCTTT. Translating gives CASSLGQGLFTEAFF.

The chain recombines TRBV18 with TRBJ1-2; 8 bases fit TRBD1. V shed 2 bases and J 7 bases; nucleotides not matched to a gene: 6. Per the germline V gene, CDR1 is KGHSH and CDR2 is LQKENI. CDR3 size: 14 residues. CDR3 nucleotides: TGTGCCAGCTCACCAGTGCAGGGGGCGCGTGGCTACACCTTC. Its translation is CASSPVQGARGYTF.

In this sample, this clone turned up a few times. At the DNA level, this CDR3 is encoded by other sequences in the same sample as well. J is TRBJ1-1 and V is TRBV27, with TRBD1 matching over 12 bases. Trimming removed 2 bases from V and 6 bases from J; junction bases left unmatched: 1. Germline V gene lookup returns CDR1 MNHEY and CDR2 SMNVEV (reference sequence). This CDR3 region has 14 residues. Here the CDR3 reads CASSLGTGGSEAFF. For the CDR3, the DNA is TGTGCCAGCAGTTTAGGGACAGGGGGCTCTGAAGCTTTCTTT.

This clone was seen more than once but under ten times. V and J are TRBV7-3 and TRBJ1-2, with 7 bases matching TRBD1. V dropped 5 bases and J dropped 3; count of bases not matched to a gene: 9. This CDR3 comprises 15 residues. The germline CDR1 and CDR2 sequences are SGHTA and FQGTGA. CDR3 in DNA: TGTGCCAGCAGCCCGTCTGAGGGGGCCGACTATGGCTACACCTTC. This encodes CASSPSEGADYGYTF.

The V and J genes are TRBV9 and TRBJ1-4, with 8 bases that match TRBD1. The CDR3 is 15 amino acids. Unmatched junction bases numbered 9, after V lost 3 bases and J lost 8 bases. The germline gives CDR1 SGDLS, CDR2 YYNGEE. This chain's CDR3 is CASSARGQVGEKLFF. In DNA form, the CDR3 reads TGTGCCAGCAGCGCCAGGGGGCAGGTGGGAGAAAAACTGTTTTTT.

Written as DNA, the CDR3 is TGTGCCAGCAGTTTATACAGGGGATATTTCTACGAGCAGTACTTC. Translation gives CASSLYRGYFYEQYF. This chain uses TRBV28 with TRBJ2-5, with 7 bases identical to TRBD1. TRBJ2-7 matches the DNA end more closely, so the J call is doubtful. Per germline, CDR1 MDHEN and CDR2 SYDVKM. The CDR3 extends over 15 amino acids.